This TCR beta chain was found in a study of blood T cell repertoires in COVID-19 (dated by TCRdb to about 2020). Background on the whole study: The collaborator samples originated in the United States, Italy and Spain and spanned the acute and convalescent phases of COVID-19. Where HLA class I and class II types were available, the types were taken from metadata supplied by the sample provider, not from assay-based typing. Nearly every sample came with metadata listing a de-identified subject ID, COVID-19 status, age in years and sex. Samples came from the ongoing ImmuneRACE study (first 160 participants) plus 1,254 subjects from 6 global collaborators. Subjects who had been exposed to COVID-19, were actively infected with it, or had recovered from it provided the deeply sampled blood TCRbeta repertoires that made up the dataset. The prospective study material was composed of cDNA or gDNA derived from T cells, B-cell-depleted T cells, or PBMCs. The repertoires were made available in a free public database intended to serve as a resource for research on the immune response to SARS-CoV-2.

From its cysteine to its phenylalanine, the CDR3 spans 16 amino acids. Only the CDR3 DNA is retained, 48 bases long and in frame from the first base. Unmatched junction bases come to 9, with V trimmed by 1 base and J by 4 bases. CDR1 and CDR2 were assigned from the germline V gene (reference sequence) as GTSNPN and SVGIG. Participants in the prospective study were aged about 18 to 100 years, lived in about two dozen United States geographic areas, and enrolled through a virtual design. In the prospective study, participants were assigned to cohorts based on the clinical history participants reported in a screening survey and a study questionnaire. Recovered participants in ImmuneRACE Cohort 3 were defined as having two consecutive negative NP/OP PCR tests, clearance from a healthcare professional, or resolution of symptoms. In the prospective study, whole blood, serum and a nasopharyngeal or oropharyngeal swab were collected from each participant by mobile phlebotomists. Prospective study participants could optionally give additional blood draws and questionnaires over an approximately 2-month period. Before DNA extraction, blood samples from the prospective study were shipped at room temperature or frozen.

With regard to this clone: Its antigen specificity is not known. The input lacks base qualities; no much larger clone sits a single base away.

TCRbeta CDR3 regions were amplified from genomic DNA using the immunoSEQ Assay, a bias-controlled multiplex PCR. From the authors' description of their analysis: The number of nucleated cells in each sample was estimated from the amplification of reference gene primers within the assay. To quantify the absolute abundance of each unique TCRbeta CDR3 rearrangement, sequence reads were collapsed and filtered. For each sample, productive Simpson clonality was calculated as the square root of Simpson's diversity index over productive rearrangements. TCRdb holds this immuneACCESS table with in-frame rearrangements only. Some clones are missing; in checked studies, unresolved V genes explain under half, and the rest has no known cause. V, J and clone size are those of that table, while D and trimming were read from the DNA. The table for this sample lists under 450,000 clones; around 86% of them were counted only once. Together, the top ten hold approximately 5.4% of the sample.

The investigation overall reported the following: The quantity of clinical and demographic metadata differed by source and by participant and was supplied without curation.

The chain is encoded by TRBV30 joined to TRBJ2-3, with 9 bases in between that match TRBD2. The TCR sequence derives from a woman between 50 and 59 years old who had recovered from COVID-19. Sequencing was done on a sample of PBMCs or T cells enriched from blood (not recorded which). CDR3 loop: CAWSGVSGGAADTQYF. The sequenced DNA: TGTGCCTGGAGTGGAGTTAGCGGGGGAGCCGCAGATACGCAGTATTTT.